This TCR beta chain emerged from a study of Graves' ophthalmopathy and Graves' hyperthyroidism. This CDR3 is built from 17 residues. Looked up from germline, CDR1 is SGHVS and CDR2 is FNYEAQ. V was pared by 5 bases and J by 1 base, with 10 bases of the junction left unmatched. RNA transcripts yielded amplified TCR beta CDR3 regions. HTBI-primed RT-PCR formed the first round, and a multiplex PCR formed the second. Each CDR3 protein is one row after TCRdb ran MiXCR on the multiplex PCR reads. This sample carries 300,000 to 400,000 distinct CDR3 sequences, about 18% of them seen once, and the ten largest clones take 2% to 2.5%.

Sequencing used peripheral blood. This chain links TRBV7-6 with TRBJ1-5, with TRBD1 identical over 8 bases. The source is an adult woman with stable Graves' hyperthyroidism. The CDR3 region has the DNA TGTGCCAGCAGCCCCGACAGGGGAAGTTGGAGCAATCAGCCCCAGCATTTT. Its translation: CASSPDRGSWSNQPQHF. Together with reference TRBV7-6 and TRBJ1-5, the CDR3 gives the full variable domain: GAGVSQSPRYKVTKRGQDVALRCDPISGHVSLYWYRQALGQGPEFLTYFNYEAQQDKSGLPNDRFSAERPEGSISTLTIQRTEQRDSAMYRCASSPDRGSWSNQPQHFGDGTRLSIL.